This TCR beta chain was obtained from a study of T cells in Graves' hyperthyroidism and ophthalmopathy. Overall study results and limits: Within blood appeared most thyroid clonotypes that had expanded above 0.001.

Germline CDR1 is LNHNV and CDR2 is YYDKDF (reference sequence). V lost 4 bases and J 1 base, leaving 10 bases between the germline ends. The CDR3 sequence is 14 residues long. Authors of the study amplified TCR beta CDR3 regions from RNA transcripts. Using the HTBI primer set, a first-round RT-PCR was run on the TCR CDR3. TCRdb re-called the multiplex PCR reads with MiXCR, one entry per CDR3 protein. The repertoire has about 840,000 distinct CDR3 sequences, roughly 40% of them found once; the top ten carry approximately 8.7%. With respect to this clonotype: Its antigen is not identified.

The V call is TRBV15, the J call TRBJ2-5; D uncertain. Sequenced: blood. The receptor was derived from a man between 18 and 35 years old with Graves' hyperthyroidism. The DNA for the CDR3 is TGTGCCACCAGCAAAGCCGGACCCCAAGAGACCCAGTACTTC. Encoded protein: CATSKAGPQETQYF.